The clone carrying this TCR beta chain was counted once. The antigen is not known. The TCR library protocol attached unique molecular identifiers to the individual cDNA molecules. In TCRdb, the 5' RACE reads were re-called with MiXCR into one record per CDR3 protein. The sample holds 85,000 to 100,000 distinct CDR3 sequences, 8% to 13% seen once. V lost 11 bases and J lost 5; bases outside the gene matches: 9. The CDR3 spans 13 residues. CDR1 and CDR2 from the germline V gene are SGHTA and FQGNSA. These data come from a study of early T cells in non-severe SARS-CoV-2 infection. Across the whole study: Sequencing input comprised bulk RNA from unsorted whole blood; chain pairing was not available. General study findings and limits: VDJdb-based annotation leaned toward anti-spike CD8 responses and missed private and CD4 specificities.

This sample comprised whole blood, obtained at baseline. The sequence came from an adult who was a healthcare worker with PCR-confirmed SARS-CoV-2 infection or an uninfected control (not recorded which). This chain links TRBV7-2 with TRBJ2-3, with 8 nucleotides matching TRBD2. In DNA form, the CDR3 reads TGTGCCTCATCCGGGGGGGCCCAAGATACGCAGTATTTT. This sequence encodes CASSGGAQDTQYF.